Presented here are 20 T cell receptor beta chains from one specimen sequenced in a study of breast tumors, draining lymph nodes, adjacent tissues. One entry per CDR3 protein, called by TCRdb with MiXCR from the multiplex PCR reads. The table lists about 130,000 distinct CDR3 sequences, approximately 21% of them singletons, with roughly 2.2% in the top ten. Axillary draining lymph nodes of breast cancer patients supplied the node samples. Sequencing used axillary lymph node tissue. Source of these receptors: a female donor with breast cancer. Some clones in this sample may be carry-over from other donors' samples.

This clonotype was detected ten times or more. The chain links TRBV20-1 to TRBJ2-7; D is unresolved. V shed 8 bases and J shed 2 bases, with 19 bases lying between them. The CDR3 sequence is 14 residues long. Germline assignment: CDR1 DFQATT and CDR2 SNEGSKA (reference sequence). The CDR3 DNA sequence: TGCAGTTATCCCGATAGAACCGTCCCCTACGAGCAGTACTTC. As protein: CSYPDRTVPYEQYF.

This clonotype was observed many times. The gene calls are TRBV6-5 and TRBJ2-2; a possible D gene is TRBD2 (6 bases). Germline V gene lookup returns CDR1 MNHEY and CDR2 SVGAGI. V lost 8 bases and J 1 base, leaving 11 bases between the germline ends. This CDR3 is built from 14 residues. The CDR3 nucleotides are TGTGCCAGCTCTAGCGCCTTGAACACCGGGGAGCTGTTTTTT. Its protein is CASSSALNTGELFF.

At least ten counts were recorded for this clonotype. The chain employs TRBV5-1 and TRBJ1-2; D uncertain. The V gene lost 3 bases and the J gene lost 9 bases, with 9 bases spanning the gap. This CDR3 has 11 amino acids. Germline-derived CDR1 and CDR2 are SGHRS and YFSETQ. CDR3 bases: TGCGCCAGCAGCTCCCTTAACAGCTACACCTTC. It encodes CASSSLNSYTF.

This clonotype was observed a handful of times. V and J are TRBV27 and TRBJ1-5; D is perhaps TRBD1 (6 bases). With 5 bases removed from V and 7 bases from J, the gap between germline ends came to 9 bases. The CDR3 spans 12 residues. The germline CDR1 and CDR2 sequences are MNHEY and SMNVEV (reference sequence). CDR3 nucleotides: TGTGCCAGCAGTACAGGGTTCCAGCCCCAGCATTTT. It specifies CASSTGFQPQHF.

This clonotype was recorded many times. The gene calls are TRBV2 and TRBJ2-5; D gene ambiguous. CDR1 and CDR2 (germline): SNHLY, FYNNEI. This CDR3 contains 14 residues. Trimming took off 6 bases at V and 0 bases at J, with 11 bases between the two ends. DNA of the CDR3: TGTGCCAGCAGCAAGACGGAGTACCAAGAGACCCAGTACTTC. Translating gives CASSKTEYQETQYF.

There are a few counts of this clonotype. This may come from a read error, since a much larger clone is one base off. The chain carries TRBV10-3 and TRBJ2-1; 9 bases fit TRBD2. Trimming cost V 6 bases and J 6 bases; bases outside gene matches: 9. The germline CDR1 and CDR2 sequences are ENHRY and SYGVKD. CDR3 length equals 15 residues. CDR3 bases: TGTGCCATCAGCCCAAGTAGCGGGAGAGCCAATGAGCAGTTCTTC. It specifies CAISPSSGRANEQFF.

This clonotype has ten or more counts. The J gene is TRBJ2-2, the V gene TRBV7-2; TRBD2 matches 14 bases. Germline CDR1 and CDR2: SGHTA and FQGNSA. The trim removed 5 bases at V and 2 bases at J, leaving 10 bases unmatched. This CDR3 has 19 amino acids. CDR3 bases: TGTGCCAGCAGCGATCCGGGACTAGCGGGAGTAGCCAACACCGGGGAGCTGTTTTTT. It specifies CASSDPGLAGVANTGELFF.

This clonotype was seen repeatedly, ten times or more. The chain uses TRBV4-1 and TRBJ2-3; 11 bases line up with TRBD2. CDR1 and CDR2 from the germline V gene are MGHRA and YSYEKL. The V gene end was trimmed by 2 bases and the J gene end by 6 bases; junction bases not matched to a gene: 7. The length of the CDR3 is 16 residues. In nucleotides, the CDR3 is TGCGCCAGCAGCCAACTCGTAGCGGGAGGGGTTGATACGCAGTATTTT. Translation gives CASSQLVAGGVDTQYF.

This clonotype was recorded many times. The chain employs TRBV9 and TRBJ2-3; D remains unclear. CDR1 is SGDLS and CDR2 is YYNGEE in the germline V gene. CDR3 length: 16 residues. V lost 4 bases to trimming and J lost 0 bases, with 15 bases between them. In nucleotides, the CDR3 is TGTGCCAGCAGCCCCCTACCTGGAAGTAGCACAGATACGCAGTATTTT. This gives the protein CASSPLPGSSTDTQYF. Filled out from reference TRBV9 and TRBJ2-3, the complete variable domain reads DSGVTQTPKHLITATGQRVTLRCSPRSGDLSVYWYQQSLDQGLQFLIQYYNGEERAKGNILERFSAQQFPDLHSELNLSSLELGDSALYFCASSPLPGSSTDTQYFGPGTRLTVL.

The sample holds many counts of this clonotype. The CDR3 spells CASSSTGGEPQHF. In DNA, the CDR3 is TGTGCCAGCAGCTCGACAGGGGGGGAGCCCCAGCATTTT. V gene TRBV11-2 combines with J gene TRBJ1-5; 9 bases are shared with TRBD1. Trimming took 4 bases from V and 8 from J; bases not matched to a gene: 3. This CDR3 region has 13 residues. CDR1 and CDR2 (germline): SGHAT, FQNNGV.

This clonotype came up many times. The V gene is TRBV11-2, the J gene TRBJ2-1, with 8 bases identical to TRBD2. The CDR3 runs 13 residues. Germline-derived CDR1 and CDR2 are SGHAT and FQNNGV. Trimming at V came to 0 bases and at J to 13 bases, leaving 5 bases not matched to a gene. CDR3 residues: CASSLDIGGVQFF. Here the CDR3 DNA reads TGTGCCAGCAGCTTAGATATCGGGGGGGTACAGTTCTTC.

This clonotype turned up a few times. V is TRBV28 and J is TRBJ1-2; possibly TRBD1 for D (6 bases). The V end was cut by 5 bases, the J end by 3 bases, with 13 bases between. Germline CDR1 and CDR2: MDHEN and SYDVKM. The CDR3 sequence is 14 residues long. As DNA, the CDR3 is TGTGCCAGCAGTGTCACAGGGCGCTACTATGGCTACACCTTC. It encodes CASSVTGRYYGYTF.

This clonotype was seen ten or more times. This chain joins TRBV2 and TRBJ2-3; 12 bases are a match to TRBD1. J lost 4 bases, V lost 11 bases, and 7 bases had no gene match. The CDR3 extends over 14 amino acids. The germline V gene has CDR1 SNHLY and CDR2 FYNNEI. The CDR3 reads CAGGTGGDADTQYF. The CDR3 region has the DNA TGTGCCGGGGGGACAGGGGGCGATGCAGATACGCAGTATTTT.

About this clonotype: Just one base apart from a much larger clone, this may be a read error. The CDR3 here is CASSFGGRGTNTQYF. The DNA for the CDR3 is TGCGCCAGCAGCTTCGGGGGGCGAGGCACAAATACGCAGTATTTT. The rearrangement uses TRBV5-1 and TRBJ2-3, with D possibly matching TRBD2 (7 bases). There are 15 residues in the CDR3. The germline V gene encodes CDR1 SGHRS and CDR2 YFSETQ. The full variable domain, in which reference TRBV5-1 and TRBJ2-3 provide the parts outside the CDR3, is KAGVTQTPRYLIKTRGQQVTLSCSPISGHRSVSWYQQTPGQGLQFLFEYFSETQRNKGNFPGRFSGRQFSNSRSEMNVSTLELGDSALYLCASSFGGRGTNTQYFGPGTRLTVL.

This clonotype showed up just a few times. The rearrangement joins TRBV3-1 to TRBJ2-7; 7 bases fit TRBD2. J gave up 2 bases and V 4 bases, and 8 bases lay outside the gene matches. The CDR3 runs 15 residues. Germline CDR1 is LGHDT and CDR2 is YNNKEL (reference sequence). The CDR3 is CASSRSRTRTYEQYF. In DNA form, the CDR3 reads TGTGCCAGCAGCCGCTCCAGGACTAGAACCTACGAGCAGTACTTC.

In regard to this clonotype: A much larger clone is a single base away; this may be a read error. As the CDR3 is not closed by the conserved phenylalanine or tryptophan, this likely results from a read error. The rearrangement links TRBV15 to TRBJ1-5, with D possibly TRBD1 on 6 matching bases. Looked up from germline, CDR1 is LNHNV and CDR2 is YYDKDF (reference sequence). The CDR3 has 20 residues. V shed 0 bases and J shed 6 bases, with 27 bases lying between them. As DNA, the CDR3 is TGTGCCACCAGCAGAGATTTCTCCAGGGGACCGGGGGGGGCAGGTCAGCCCCAGCATCTT. Protein sequence: CATSRDFSRGPGGAGQPQHL.

This clonotype showed up many times. The V call is TRBV13, the J call TRBJ2-5; 7 positions match TRBD2. The germline gives CDR1 PRHDT, CDR2 FYEKMQ (reference sequence). After removal of 4 bases from V and 0 bases from J, the junction contained 8 bases not matched to a gene. CDR3 size: 16 residues. This chain's CDR3 is CASSSIGGGYQETQYF. The CDR3 DNA sequence: TGTGCCAGCAGCTCCATTGGGGGAGGGTACCAAGAGACCCAGTACTTC. Combining the CDR3 with reference TRBV13 and TRBJ2-5 gives the whole variable domain AAGVIQSPRHLIKEKRETATLKCYPIPRHDTVYWYQQGPGQDPQFLISFYEKMQSDKGSIPDRFSAQQFSDYHSELNMSSLELGDSALYFCASSSIGGGYQETQYFGPGTRLLVL.

This clonotype was observed a handful of times. The junction departs from germline at one end; a sequencing error may be responsible. V gene TRBV27 combines with J gene TRBJ2-1; a weak D match, TRBD1 (7 bases). This CDR3 region has 15 residues. Germline values: CDR1 MNHEY, CDR2 SMNVEV (reference sequence). CDR3 in amino acids: CAISLSLPGGNEQFF. The CDR3 nucleotides read TGTGCCATCAGTTTATCCCTGCCAGGGGGGAATGAGCAGTTCTTC.

The table lists this clonotype with many counts. The chain uses TRBV7-8 and TRBJ2-7; perhaps TRBD2 as D (6 bases). Germline-derived CDR1 and CDR2 are SGHVS and FQNEAQ. Trimming shortened V by 1 base and J by 2 bases, and 9 bases separated the two germline ends. This CDR3 contains 14 residues. The CDR3 nucleotides are TGTGCCAGCAGCTTAGGCGGGAACACCTACGAGCAGTACTTC. Translated: CASSLGGNTYEQYF.

The sample holds many counts of this clonotype. The chain is built from TRBV19 and TRBJ2-5; D possibly corresponds to TRBD2 (6 bases). The CDR3 totals 13 residues. V was pared by 1 base and J by 5 bases, with 8 bases between. Germline-derived CDR1 and CDR2 are LNHDA and SQIVND (reference sequence). DNA for the CDR3: TGTGCCAGTAGTATAGGCGGGGATGAGACCCAGTACTTC. It codes for CASSIGGDETQYF.